Listed here is a single T cell receptor beta chain. This entry comes from a study of blood T cells in healthy people across ages. A second about 7 to 12 cycle PCR used barcoded and J-beta primers. TCRdb ran MiXCR on the 5' RACE reads and lists one entry per CDR3 protein. The sample has around 780,000 distinct CDR3 sequences, approximately 60% seen once. The CDR3 extends over 15 amino acids. Germline V gene lookup returns CDR1 SGHTA and CDR2 FQGTGA. V lost 2 bases, J lost 5 bases, and 7 bases stayed unmatched. This rearrangement joins TRBV7-3 to TRBJ2-3; 7 positions agree with TRBD1. The sample consisted of blood. This TCR derives from a man aged 40-50 years in good health. CDR3: CASSLERGPGDTQYF. The CDR3 coding sequence is TGTGCCAGCAGCTTAGAAAGGGGGCCGGGAGATACGCAGTATTTT.